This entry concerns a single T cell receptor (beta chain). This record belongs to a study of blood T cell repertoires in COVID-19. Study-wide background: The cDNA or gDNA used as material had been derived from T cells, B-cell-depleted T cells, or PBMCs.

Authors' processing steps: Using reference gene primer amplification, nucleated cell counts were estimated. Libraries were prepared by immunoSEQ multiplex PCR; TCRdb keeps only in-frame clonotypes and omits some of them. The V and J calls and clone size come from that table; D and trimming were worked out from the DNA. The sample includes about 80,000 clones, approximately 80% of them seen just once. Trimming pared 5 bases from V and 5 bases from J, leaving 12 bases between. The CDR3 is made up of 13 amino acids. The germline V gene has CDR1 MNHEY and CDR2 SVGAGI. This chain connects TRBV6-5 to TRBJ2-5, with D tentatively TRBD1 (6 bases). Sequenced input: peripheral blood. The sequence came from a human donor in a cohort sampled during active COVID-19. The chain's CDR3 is CASSNRVGETQYF. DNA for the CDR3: TGTGCCAGCAGTAACAGGGTGGGGGAGACCCAGTACTTC.